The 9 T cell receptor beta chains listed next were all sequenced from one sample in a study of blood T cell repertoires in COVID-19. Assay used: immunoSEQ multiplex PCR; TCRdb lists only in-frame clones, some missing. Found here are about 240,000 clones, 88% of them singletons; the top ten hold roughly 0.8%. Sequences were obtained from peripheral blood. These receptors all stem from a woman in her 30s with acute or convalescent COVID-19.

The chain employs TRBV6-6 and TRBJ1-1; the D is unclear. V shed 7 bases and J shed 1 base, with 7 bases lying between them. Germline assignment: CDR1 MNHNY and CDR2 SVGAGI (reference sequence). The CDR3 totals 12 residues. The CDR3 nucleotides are TGTGCCAGCATGACAACGAACACTGAAGCTTTCTTT. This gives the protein CASMTTNTEAFF.

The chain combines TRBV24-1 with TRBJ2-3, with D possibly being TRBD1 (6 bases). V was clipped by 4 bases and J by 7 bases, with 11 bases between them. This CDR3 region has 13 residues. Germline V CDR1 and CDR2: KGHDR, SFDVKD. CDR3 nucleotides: TGTGCCACCAGTGACCCGACAGGATATACGCAGTATTTT. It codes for CATSDPTGYTQYF.

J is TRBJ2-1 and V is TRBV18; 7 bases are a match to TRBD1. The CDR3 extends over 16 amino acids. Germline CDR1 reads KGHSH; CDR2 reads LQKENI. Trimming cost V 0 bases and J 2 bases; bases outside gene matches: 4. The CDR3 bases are TGTGCCAGCTCACCACCGCGGACAGGAACCTACAATGAGCAGTTCTTC. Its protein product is CASSPPRTGTYNEQFF. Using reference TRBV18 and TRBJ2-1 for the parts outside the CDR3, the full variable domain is NAGVMQNPRHLVRRRGQEARLRCSPMKGHSHVYWYRQLPEEGLKFMVYLQKENIIDESGMPKERFSAEFPKEGPSILRIQQVVRGDSAAYFCASSPPRTGTYNEQFFGPGTRLTVL.

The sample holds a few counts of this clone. The DNA for the CDR3 is TGTGCCAGCAGCTCCGGAGCGGGATCGACCTACGAGCAGTACTTC. This gives the protein CASSSGAGSTYEQYF. The chain uses TRBV7-8 and TRBJ2-7; 7 positions agree with TRBD2. With 4 bases clipped from V and 2 bases from J, the junction kept 8 bases outside the gene matches. The germline V gene encodes CDR1 SGHVS and CDR2 FQNEAQ. This CDR3 region has 15 residues.

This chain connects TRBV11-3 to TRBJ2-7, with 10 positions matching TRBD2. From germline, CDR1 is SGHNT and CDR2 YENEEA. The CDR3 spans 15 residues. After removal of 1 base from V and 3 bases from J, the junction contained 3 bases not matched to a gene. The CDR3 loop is CASSLAGLASYEQYF. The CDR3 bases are TGTGCCAGCAGCTTAGCGGGACTAGCGAGCTACGAGCAGTACTTC.

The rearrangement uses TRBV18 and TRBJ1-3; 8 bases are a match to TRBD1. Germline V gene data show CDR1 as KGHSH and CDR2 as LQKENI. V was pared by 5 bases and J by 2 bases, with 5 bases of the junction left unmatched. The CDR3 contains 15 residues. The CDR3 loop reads CASSSTGAAGNTIYF. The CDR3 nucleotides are TGTGCCAGCTCATCGACAGGGGCCGCTGGAAACACCATATATTTT.

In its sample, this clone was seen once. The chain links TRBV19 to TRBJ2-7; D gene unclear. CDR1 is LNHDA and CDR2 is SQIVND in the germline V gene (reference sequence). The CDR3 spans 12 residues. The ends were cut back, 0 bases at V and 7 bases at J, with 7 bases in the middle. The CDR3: CASSIDRSEQYF. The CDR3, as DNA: TGTGCCAGTAGTATAGACAGATCGGAGCAGTACTTC.

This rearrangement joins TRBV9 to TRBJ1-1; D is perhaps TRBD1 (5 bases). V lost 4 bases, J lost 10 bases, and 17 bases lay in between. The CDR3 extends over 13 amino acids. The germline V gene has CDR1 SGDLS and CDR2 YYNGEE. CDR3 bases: TGTGCCAGCAGCCCTTCAAATGCGGGGGGAGCTTTCTTT. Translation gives CASSPSNAGGAFF.

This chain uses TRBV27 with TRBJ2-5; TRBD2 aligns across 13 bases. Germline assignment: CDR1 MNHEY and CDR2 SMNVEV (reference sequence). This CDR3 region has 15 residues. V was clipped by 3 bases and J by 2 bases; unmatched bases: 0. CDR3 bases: TGTGCCAGCAGTTTGGGACTAGCGGGGCAAGAGACCCAGTACTTC. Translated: CASSLGLAGQETQYF.